The 13 T cell receptor beta chains given below trace back to one sample, sequenced in a study of cytomegalovirus exposure and HLA in healthy donors. In the PCR, 60 Vbeta and 13 Jbeta primers were used. Libraries were prepared by immunoSEQ multiplex PCR; TCRdb keeps only in-frame clonotypes and omits some of them. The table includes roughly 190,000 clones, around 74% detected once. Sequencing was done on a sample of PBMCs. The receptors were gathered from a female donor in good health and CMV-seronegative.

V gene TRBV7-9 combines with J gene TRBJ1-1; maybe TRBD1 (5 bases). V was trimmed by 0 bases and J by 8 bases, leaving 10 bases between them. CDR1 SEHNR and CDR2 FQNEAQ come from the germline V gene (reference sequence). The CDR3 runs 13 residues. The CDR3 spells CASSLAPGDEAFF. DNA of the CDR3: TGTGCCAGCAGCTTAGCACCGGGGGACGAAGCTTTCTTT.

The genes are TRBV19 and TRBJ2-5; D is perhaps TRBD2 (5 bases). Per the germline V gene, CDR1 is LNHDA and CDR2 is SQIVND (reference sequence). There are 13 residues in the CDR3. V lost 5 bases and J 5 bases, leaving 12 bases between the germline ends. CDR3 amino acids: CASSFAGGETQYF. In DNA, the CDR3 is TGTGCCAGTAGTTTCGCAGGCGGGGAGACCCAGTACTTC. Drawing the rest from reference TRBV19 and TRBJ2-5, the complete variable domain is DGGITQSPKYLFRKEGQNVTLSCEQNLNHDAMYWYRQDPGQGLRLIYYSQIVNDFQKGDIAEGYSVSREKKESFPLTVTSAQKNPTAFYLCASSFAGGETQYFGPGTRLLVL.

V and J are TRBV19 and TRBJ1-6; TRBD1 might be the D (5 bases). This CDR3 spans 15 amino acids. Germline CDR1 LNHDA, CDR2 SQIVND (reference sequence). The V gene lost 6 bases and the J gene lost 7 bases, with 16 bases spanning the gap. For the CDR3, the DNA is TGTGCCAGTAGGACCACCCCAGGGTGGAATTCACCCCTCCACTTT. Translated: CASRTTPGWNSPLHF.

This sequence joins TRBV18 and TRBJ1-3; 9 bases match TRBD1. V lost 5 bases, J lost 1 base, and 9 bases stayed unmatched. Germline V gene lookup returns CDR1 KGHSH and CDR2 LQKENI. The CDR3 has 17 residues. CDR3 loop: CASSSSSGTGSGNTIYF. CDR3 nucleotides: TGTGCCAGCTCATCATCTTCCGGGACAGGGTCTGGAAACACCATATATTTT.

The genes are TRBV5-4 and TRBJ2-5; 10 nucleotides match TRBD1. The closer fit of TRBJ2-7 to the DNA end suggests the J call may be wrong. The CDR3 covers 15 residues. Germline V gene sequence: CDR1 SGHNT, CDR2 YYREEE (reference sequence). The CDR3 coding sequence is TGTGCCAGCAGCCCTGCCGACAGGGGGCTATACGAGCAGTACTTC. Translated, it gives CASSPADRGLYEQYF.

V gene TRBV28 combines with J gene TRBJ1-6; perhaps TRBD1 as D (6 bases). This CDR3 comprises 15 residues. Germline V gene sequence: CDR1 MDHEN, CDR2 SYDVKM. Trimming removed 2 bases from V and 7 bases from J, with 12 bases in between. The CDR3 sequence: CASSLGGGRNSPLHF. The CDR3, as DNA: TGTGCCAGCAGTTTAGGGGGGGGCCGGAATTCACCCCTCCACTTT.

This clone was seen once. The rearrangement joins TRBV28 to TRBJ1-5; D is ambiguous. Germline lookup yields CDR1 MDHEN and CDR2 SYDVKM. CDR3 size: 14 residues. V lost 4 bases to trimming and J lost 1 base, with 8 bases between them. CDR3 in amino acids: CASSSWRSNQPQHF. CDR3 coding DNA: TGTGCCAGCAGTTCGTGGCGGAGCAATCAGCCCCAGCATTTT.

The chain links TRBV18 to TRBJ1-1; 7 nucleotides match TRBD1. This CDR3 region has 12 residues. With V trimmed by 3 bases and J by 5 bases, 0 bases remained unmatched. Looked up from germline, CDR1 is KGHSH and CDR2 is LQKENI. CDR3 loop: CASSPGQTEAFF. As DNA, the CDR3 is TGTGCCAGCTCACCGGGACAGACTGAAGCTTTCTTT.

V usage is TRBV5-1 and J usage is TRBJ2-5, with 14 nucleotides matching TRBD2. TRBJ2-7 matches the DNA end more closely, so the J call is doubtful. This CDR3 is built from 14 residues. Germline-derived CDR1 and CDR2 are SGHRS and YFSETQ. The DNA for the CDR3 is TGCGCCGCAAAGGGACTAGCGGGAGTACACGAGCAGTACTTC. Protein: CAAKGLAGVHEQYF.

This clone has more than one count but fewer than ten. V usage is TRBV4-1 and J usage is TRBJ2-5; D not certain. Looked up from germline, CDR1 is MGHRA and CDR2 is YSYEKL. This CDR3 spans 15 amino acids. Deletions cut 0 bases from V and 2 bases from J, with 10 bases between. The CDR3 sequence is CASSQDYGPQETQYF. The CDR3 coding sequence is TGCGCCAGCAGCCAAGATTACGGTCCTCAAGAGACCCAGTACTTC.

The chain employs TRBV30 and TRBJ2-2; 10 bases are shared with TRBD2. With 0 bases clipped from V and 1 base from J, the junction kept 5 bases outside the gene matches. CDR1 is GTSNPN, CDR2 SVGIG, per germline (reference sequence). There are 17 residues in the CDR3. This chain's CDR3 is CAWSVTRTSGNTGELFF. Here the CDR3 DNA reads TGTGCCTGGAGTGTAACACGGACTAGCGGGAACACCGGGGAGCTGTTTTTT.

This clone was seen a few times. V and J are TRBV7-9 and TRBJ1-2; no definite D call. The V end lost 5 bases, the J end lost 7 bases, and 14 bases lay between the germline ends. Per germline, CDR1 SEHNR and CDR2 FQNEAQ (reference sequence). The CDR3 consists of 13 residues. The CDR3 coding sequence is TGTGCCAGCAGCAACACAGTGGATGGTGGCTACACCTTC. This codes for CASSNTVDGGYTF.

In this sample, this clone turned up once. The V call is TRBV7-3, the J call TRBJ2-2; D might be TRBD2 (6 bases). Germline-derived CDR1 and CDR2 are SGHTA and FQGTGA. V lost 4 bases to trimming and J lost 1 base, with 16 bases between them. The CDR3 runs to 17 residues. CDR3 region: CASSSPFGGMNTGELFF. CDR3 sequence (DNA): TGTGCCAGCAGCTCACCTTTCGGGGGAATGAACACCGGGGAGCTGTTTTTT.